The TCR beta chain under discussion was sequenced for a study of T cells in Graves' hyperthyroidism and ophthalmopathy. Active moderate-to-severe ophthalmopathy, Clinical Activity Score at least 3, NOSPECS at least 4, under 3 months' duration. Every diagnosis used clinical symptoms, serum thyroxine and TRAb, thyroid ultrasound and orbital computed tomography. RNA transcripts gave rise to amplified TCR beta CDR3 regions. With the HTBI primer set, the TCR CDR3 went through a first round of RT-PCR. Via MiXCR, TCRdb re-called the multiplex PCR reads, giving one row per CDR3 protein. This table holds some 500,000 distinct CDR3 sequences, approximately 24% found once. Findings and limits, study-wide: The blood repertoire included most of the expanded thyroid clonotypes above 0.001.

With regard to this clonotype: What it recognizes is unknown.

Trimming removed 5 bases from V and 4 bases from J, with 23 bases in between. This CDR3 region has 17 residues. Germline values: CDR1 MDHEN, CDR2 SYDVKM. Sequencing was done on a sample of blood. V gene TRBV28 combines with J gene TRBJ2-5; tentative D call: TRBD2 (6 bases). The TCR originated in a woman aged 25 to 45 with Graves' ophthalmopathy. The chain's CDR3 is CASSIKRGGFGGETQYF. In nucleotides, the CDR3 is TGTGCCAGCAGTATAAAACGGGGAGGATTTGGGGGAGAGACCCAGTACTTC.